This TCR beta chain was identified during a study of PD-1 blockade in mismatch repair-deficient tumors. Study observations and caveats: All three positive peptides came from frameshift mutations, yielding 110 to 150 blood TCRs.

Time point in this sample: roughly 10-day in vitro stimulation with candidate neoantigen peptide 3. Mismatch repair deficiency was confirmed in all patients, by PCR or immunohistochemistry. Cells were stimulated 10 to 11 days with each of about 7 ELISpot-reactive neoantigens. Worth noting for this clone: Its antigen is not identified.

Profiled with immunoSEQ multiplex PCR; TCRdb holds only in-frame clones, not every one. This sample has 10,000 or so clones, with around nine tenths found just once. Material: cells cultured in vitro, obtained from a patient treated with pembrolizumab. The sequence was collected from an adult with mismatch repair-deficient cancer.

The DNA for the CDR3 is TGTGCCAGCAGCGTAGCCTGGGGCACAGATACGCAGTATTTT. As protein: CASSVAWGTDTQYF. The chain is built from TRBV9 and TRBJ2-3; D is unclear. CDR3 length: 14 residues. Trimming pared 0 bases from V and 1 base from J, leaving 6 bases between. Germline loops: CDR1 SGDLS, CDR2 YYNGEE.